This TCR beta chain was retrieved from a study of cytomegalovirus exposure and HLA in healthy donors. Vbeta (60) and Jbeta (13) primers were used in the PCR. The repertoire was sequenced with immunoSEQ multiplex PCR; TCRdb's copy has only in-frame clones and lacks some. The table lists some 150,000 clones, about 79% of them singletons, with around 0.7% in the top ten. V was cut by 4 bases and J by 0 bases, with 14 bases left in between. The CDR3 runs to 16 residues. Germline CDR1 SGHTA, CDR2 FQGNSA. Findings of the study overall: Analysis was carried out at a later point, and it linked a missense DCLRE1C variant to TCR beta V- and J-gene trimming. The authors later found TCR association rates varying by HLA locus, with DRB1 most and HLA-C fewest. The records held CMV serostatus as the only immune exposure information.

Concerning this clone itself: Its antigen is not known.

The TCR was taken from a male donor in good health and CMV-seronegative. The V call is TRBV7-2, the J call TRBJ2-3, with D possibly matching TRBD2 (6 bases). The specimen sequenced was PBMCs. CDR3 nucleotide sequence: TGTGCCAGCAGCTCCTCGGGGAGGTCTAGCACAGATACGCAGTATTTT. Translating it yields CASSSSGRSSTDTQYF.